These 22 T cell receptor beta chains came from one sample sequenced in a study of sequential checkpoint blockade in melanoma. Assay used: immunoSEQ multiplex PCR; TCRdb lists only in-frame clones, some missing. The sample lists 15,000 to 20,000 clones, around 80% occurring once. Described treatment: randomized to nivolumab then ipilimumab (arm A) or the reverse (arm B). Sequenced material: CD8+ T cells sorted from blood (inferred from file names), taken from a patient given nivolumab and ipilimumab in sequence. These receptors came from a human donor with melanoma.

The gene calls are TRBV27 and TRBJ1-2; TRBD1 matches at 9 bases. There are 16 residues in the CDR3. Germline values: CDR1 MNHEY, CDR2 SMNVEV (reference sequence). V lost 0 bases and J lost 2; bases outside the gene matches: 4. The CDR3 sequence: CASSLSPGQGNYGYTF. The DNA of the CDR3 is TGTGCCAGCAGTTTATCCCCGGGACAGGGAAACTATGGCTACACCTTC.

This clone has only a few counts. The genes are TRBV19 and TRBJ1-5; tentative D call: TRBD1 (5 bases). The germline V gene encodes CDR1 LNHDA and CDR2 SQIVND (reference sequence). This CDR3 has 13 residues. V lost 5 bases and J 3 bases, leaving 8 bases between the germline ends. The CDR3 loop reads CASSPGYNQPQHF. The DNA of the CDR3 is TGTGCCAGTAGTCCAGGGTACAATCAGCCCCAGCATTTT. The full variable domain, with the rest looked up from reference TRBV19 and TRBJ1-5, is DGGITQSPKYLFRKEGQNVTLSCEQNLNHDAMYWYRQDPGQGLRLIYYSQIVNDFQKGDIAEGYSVSREKKESFPLTVTSAQKNPTAFYLCASSPGYNQPQHFGDGTRLSIL.

The chain couples TRBV15 to TRBJ2-3, with D possibly TRBD1 on 5 matching bases. V dropped 2 bases and J dropped 0 bases, with 21 bases sitting between them. The CDR3 consists of 19 residues. Germline CDR1 is LNHNV and CDR2 is YYDKDF (reference sequence). The CDR3 bases are TGTGCCACCAGCAGATACAGGAGTGGGTATGGGGTTAGCACAGATACGCAGTATTTT. Amino acid sequence: CATSRYRSGYGVSTDTQYF. The whole variable domain, filled in from reference TRBV15 and TRBJ2-3, reads DAMVIQNPRYQVTQFGKPVTLSCSQTLNHNVMYWYQQKSSQAPKLLFHYYDKDFNNEADTPDNFQSRRPNTSFCFLDIRSPGLGDTAMYLCATSRYRSGYGVSTDTQYFGPGTRLTVL.

The chain links TRBV28 to TRBJ2-7; D is unresolved. The ends were cut back, 2 bases at V and 3 bases at J, with 8 bases in the middle. CDR3 size: 13 residues. Germline V gene lookup returns CDR1 MDHEN and CDR2 SYDVKM. As DNA, the CDR3 is TGTGCCAGCAGTTTAGTAGAGAACTACGAGCAGTACTTC. As protein: CASSLVENYEQYF.

This chain connects TRBV27 to TRBJ1-5; the D gene is possibly TRBD1 (5 bases). The CDR3 is made up of 16 amino acids. The V gene's germline CDR1 is MNHEY and CDR2 SMNVEV (reference sequence). V was shortened by 5 bases and J by 3 bases, with 17 bases between the two germline ends. Written as DNA, the CDR3 is TGTGCCAGCAGTCCGACGGGGGGTAGCCCCAATCAGCCCCAGCATTTT. This gives the protein CASSPTGGSPNQPQHF.

The rearrangement joins TRBV6-1 to TRBJ2-1, with a weak D call TRBD2 (6 bases). In germline, CDR1 is MNHNS, CDR2 SASEGT. The CDR3 consists of 15 residues. Between the trimmed V and J ends, which lost 1 base and 4 bases, there was a span of 11 bases. Here the CDR3 DNA reads TGTGCCAGCAGTGAAGGGCCGGAGGGTTACAATGAGCAGTTCTTC. Its protein product is CASSEGPEGYNEQFF.

The rearrangement joins TRBV30 to TRBJ2-7, with a weak D call TRBD2 (6 bases). The CDR3 covers 14 residues. The V gene's germline CDR1 is GTSNPN and CDR2 SVGIG (reference sequence). Trimming removed 5 bases from V and 6 bases from J, with 20 bases in between. CDR3 nucleotides: TGTGCCTGGGAGGGGACTGGGTGGTCTAGCGAGCAGTACTTC. It codes for CAWEGTGWSSEQYF.

The chain carries TRBV5-6 and TRBJ2-7; weak D call: TRBD2 (5 bases). Trimming took off 7 bases at V and 4 bases at J, with 12 bases between the two ends. CDR1 SGHDT and CDR2 YYEEEE come from the germline V gene. This CDR3 is 12 amino acids long. The CDR3 loop is CASGAAAYEQYF. The CDR3 nucleotides are TGTGCCAGCGGAGCGGCAGCTTACGAGCAGTACTTC.

The chain has TRBV2 and TRBJ2-1; D gene ambiguous. Germline values: CDR1 SNHLY, CDR2 FYNNEI. V shed 3 bases and J shed 0 bases, with 9 bases lying between them. The CDR3 is 15 amino acids. The CDR3 bases are TGTGCCAGCAGTGAGGGCCGTAGCTCCTACAATGAGCAGTTCTTC. Amino acid sequence: CASSEGRSSYNEQFF.

The chain carries TRBV6-1 and TRBJ2-5; TRBD1 might be the D (6 bases). Matching the DNA end better, TRBJ2-7 makes the J call doubtful. The CDR3 runs 15 residues. Germline CDR1 and CDR2: MNHNS and SASEGT. CDR3: CASIIWDIPSYEQYF. CDR3 DNA sequence: TGTGCCAGCATAATTTGGGACATTCCATCCTACGAGCAGTACTTC.

This clone was observed a single time. The genes are TRBV18 and TRBJ2-1, with 7 bases fitting TRBD1. After removal of 1 base from V and 2 bases from J, the junction contained 8 bases not matched to a gene. Per the germline V gene, CDR1 is KGHSH and CDR2 is LQKENI. There are 17 residues in the CDR3. CDR3 nucleotides: TGTGCCAGCTCACCACGTCCACGGGACAGACCCTACAATGAGCAGTTCTTC. Encoded protein: CASSPRPRDRPYNEQFF.

The chain recombines TRBV5-1 with TRBJ2-7, with D perhaps TRBD1 (5 bases). The CDR3 contains 14 residues. V was shortened by 0 bases and J by 3 bases, with 10 bases between the two germline ends. CDR1 is SGHRS and CDR2 is YFSETQ in the germline V gene. This chain's CDR3 is CASSLGSQGYEQYF. CDR3 in DNA: TGCGCCAGCAGCTTGGGATCGCAGGGCTACGAGCAGTACTTC. The variable domain in full, completed from reference TRBV5-1 and TRBJ2-7, reads KAGVTQTPRYLIKTRGQQVTLSCSPISGHRSVSWYQQTPGQGLQFLFEYFSETQRNKGNFPGRFSGRQFSNSRSEMNVSTLELGDSALYLCASSLGSQGYEQYFGPGTRLTVT.

V is TRBV18 and J is TRBJ1-4, with TRBD1 matching 8 bases. Germline assignment: CDR1 KGHSH and CDR2 LQKENI. The V gene end was trimmed by 6 bases and the J gene end by 6 bases; junction bases not matched to a gene: 6. The CDR3 has 14 amino acids. The CDR3 coding sequence is TGTGCCAGCTCCCCCGGGACAGGAGATGAAAAACTGTTTTTT. Translation gives CASSPGTGDEKLFF.

J is TRBJ2-7 and V is TRBV7-8; 10 nucleotides agree with TRBD2. CDR1 is SGHVS, CDR2 FQNEAQ, per germline. The CDR3 runs to 14 residues. The J segment lost 6 bases and the V segment lost 5 bases, leaving 7 bases of the junction unmatched. The CDR3 DNA is TGTGCCAGCAGCGTCAGGGGACTAGCGTTCGAGCAGTACTTC. Protein product: CASSVRGLAFEQYF.

V is TRBV27 and J is TRBJ2-1, with a weak D call TRBD1 (5 bases). The germline V gene has CDR1 MNHEY and CDR2 SMNVEV (reference sequence). Trimming took 5 bases from V and 4 from J, leaving 15 bases between them. This CDR3 is 15 amino acids long. DNA for the CDR3: TGTGCCAGCAGTCCCAAAGACAGCCCGTACAATGAGCAGTTCTTC. This translates into CASSPKDSPYNEQFF.

The chain couples TRBV27 to TRBJ2-1, with 7 bases fitting TRBD2. The CDR3 sequence is 15 residues long. Germline V gene lookup returns CDR1 MNHEY and CDR2 SMNVEV (reference sequence). After removal of 2 bases from V and 5 bases from J, the junction contained 6 bases not matched to a gene. The chain's CDR3 is CASSLGLAAHNEQFF. For the CDR3, the DNA is TGTGCCAGCAGTTTAGGCCTAGCGGCCCACAATGAGCAGTTCTTC.

The chain is built from TRBV5-6 and TRBJ1-4; a weak D match, TRBD1 (5 bases). V was cut by 4 bases and J by 6 bases, with 19 bases left in between. The CDR3 spans 16 residues. CDR1 SGHDT and CDR2 YYEEEE come from the germline V gene. This chain's CDR3 is CASSHSSGGEYEKLFF. The CDR3 DNA sequence: TGTGCCAGCAGCCACTCGTCGGGGGGGGAATATGAAAAACTGTTTTTT. Full variable domain (remainder filled in from reference TRBV5-6 and TRBJ1-4): DAGVTQSPTHLIKTRGQQVTLRCSPKSGHDTVSWYQQALGQGPQFIFQYYEEEERQRGNFPDRFSGHQFPNYSSELNVNALLLGDSALYLCASSHSSGGEYEKLFFGSGTQLSVL.

This sequence joins TRBV19 and TRBJ2-7; D may be TRBD1 (5 bases). The germline V and J ends were trimmed by 3 bases and 0 bases, with 6 bases remaining between them. The CDR3 is 13 residues long. Germline CDR1 LNHDA, CDR2 SQIVND (reference sequence). The CDR3 region has the DNA TGTGCCAGTAGTATTCAGGGCTCCTACGAGCAGTACTTC. Protein product: CASSIQGSYEQYF. Full variable domain (remainder filled in from reference TRBV19 and TRBJ2-7): DGGITQSPKYLFRKEGQNVTLSCEQNLNHDAMYWYRQDPGQGLRLIYYSQIVNDFQKGDIAEGYSVSREKKESFPLTVTSAQKNPTAFYLCASSIQGSYEQYFGPGTRLTVT.

The chain combines TRBV30 with TRBJ1-1; D possibly corresponds to TRBD1 (5 bases). The CDR3 spans 12 residues. From germline, CDR1 is GTSNPN and CDR2 SVGIG (reference sequence). V dropped 2 bases and J dropped 4 bases, with 8 bases sitting between them. The CDR3 sequence is CAWSQGSTEAFF. The CDR3 region has the DNA TGTGCCTGGAGTCAGGGAAGCACTGAAGCTTTCTTT. The variable domain in full, with the rest retrieved from reference TRBV30 and TRBJ1-1, is SQTIHQWPATLVQPVGSPLSLECTVEGTSNPNLYWYRQAAGRGLQLLFYSVGIGQISSEVPQNLSASRPQDRQFILSSKKLLLSDSGFYLCAWSQGSTEAFFGQGTRLTVV.

The chain joins TRBV19 to TRBJ1-1, with a tentative D call TRBD1 (6 bases). Germline CDR1 LNHDA, CDR2 SQIVND (reference sequence). The CDR3 is made up of 14 amino acids. Trimming removed 3 bases from V and 4 bases from J, with 12 bases in between. The CDR3 sequence: CASSMDRRGTEAFF. CDR3 coding DNA: TGTGCCAGTAGTATGGACAGAAGGGGCACTGAAGCTTTCTTT.

V gene TRBV5-1 combines with J gene TRBJ2-5, with 7 nucleotides matching TRBD2. The closer fit of TRBJ2-7 to the DNA end suggests the J call may be wrong. Germline CDR1 reads SGHRS; CDR2 reads YFSETQ. This CDR3 comprises 18 residues. The CDR3 sequence is CASSWNPTRTRMSYEQYF. The CDR3 nucleotides are TGCGCCAGCAGCTGGAACCCCACTCGGACTAGAATGAGCTACGAGCAGTACTTC.

The chain couples TRBV19 to TRBJ1-1, with 7 nucleotides matching TRBD1. Germline V gene data show CDR1 as LNHDA and CDR2 as SQIVND (reference sequence). V lost 5 bases to trimming and J lost 4 bases; unmatched junction nucleotides: 7. The CDR3 has 14 residues. CDR3 sequence (DNA): TGTGCCAGTAGTCACGACAGGGAGGTCACTGAAGCTTTCTTT. This encodes CASSHDREVTEAFF.